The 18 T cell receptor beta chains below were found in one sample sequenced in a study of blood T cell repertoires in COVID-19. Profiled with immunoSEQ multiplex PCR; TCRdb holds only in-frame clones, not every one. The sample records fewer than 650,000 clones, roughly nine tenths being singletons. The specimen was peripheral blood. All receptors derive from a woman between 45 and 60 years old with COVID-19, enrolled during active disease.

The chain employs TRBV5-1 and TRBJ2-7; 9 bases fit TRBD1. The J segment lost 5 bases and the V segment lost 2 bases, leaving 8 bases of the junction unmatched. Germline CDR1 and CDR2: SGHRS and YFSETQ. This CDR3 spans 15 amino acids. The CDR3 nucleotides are TGCGCCAGCAGCTTCGAGACAGGGGGTTTGGACGAGCAGTACTTC. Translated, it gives CASSFETGGLDEQYF.

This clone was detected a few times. CDR3 protein: CASSEFRQGTGYTF. DNA of the CDR3: TGTGCCAGCAGTGAATTCCGACAGGGAACTGGCTACACCTTC. The chain has TRBV2 and TRBJ1-2, with TRBD1 identical over 7 bases. The ends lost 2 bases at V and 7 bases at J; junction bases unmatched: 7. Germline-derived CDR1 and CDR2 are SNHLY and FYNNEI. The CDR3 is 14 residues long.

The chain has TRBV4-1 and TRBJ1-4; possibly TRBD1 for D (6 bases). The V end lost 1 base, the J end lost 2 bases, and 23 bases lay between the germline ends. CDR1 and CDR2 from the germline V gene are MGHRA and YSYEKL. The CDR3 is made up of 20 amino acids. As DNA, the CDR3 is TGCGCCAGCAGCCAAGGGTACACCGGGACATTCAAGGAGACTAATGAAAAACTGTTTTTT. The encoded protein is CASSQGYTGTFKETNEKLFF.

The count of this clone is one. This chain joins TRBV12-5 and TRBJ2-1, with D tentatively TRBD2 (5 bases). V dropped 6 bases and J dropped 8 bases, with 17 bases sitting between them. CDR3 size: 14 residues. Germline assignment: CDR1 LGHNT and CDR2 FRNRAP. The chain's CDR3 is CASGSGSSRHEQFF. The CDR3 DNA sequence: TGTGCTAGTGGGTCTGGGAGTAGTAGGCATGAGCAGTTCTTC.

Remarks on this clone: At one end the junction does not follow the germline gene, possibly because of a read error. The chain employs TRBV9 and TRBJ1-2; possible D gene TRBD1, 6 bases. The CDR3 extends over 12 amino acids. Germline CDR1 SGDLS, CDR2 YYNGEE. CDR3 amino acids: CASSRPGHSRYF. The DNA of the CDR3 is TGTGCCAGCAGCAGACCGGGACATTCGCGTTACTTC.

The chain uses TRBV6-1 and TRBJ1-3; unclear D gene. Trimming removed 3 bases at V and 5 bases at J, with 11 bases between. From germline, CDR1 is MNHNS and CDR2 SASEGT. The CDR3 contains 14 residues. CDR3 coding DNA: TGTGCCAGCAGTGACGAGGGTGGACGAAACACCATATATTTT. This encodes CASSDEGGRNTIYF.

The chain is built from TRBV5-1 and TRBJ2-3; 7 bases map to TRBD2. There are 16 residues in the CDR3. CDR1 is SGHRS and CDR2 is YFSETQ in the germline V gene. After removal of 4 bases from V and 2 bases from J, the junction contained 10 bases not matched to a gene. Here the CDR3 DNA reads TGCGCCAGCAGCCCAGCGGGGCCACCCTCCACAGATACGCAGTATTTT. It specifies CASSPAGPPSTDTQYF.

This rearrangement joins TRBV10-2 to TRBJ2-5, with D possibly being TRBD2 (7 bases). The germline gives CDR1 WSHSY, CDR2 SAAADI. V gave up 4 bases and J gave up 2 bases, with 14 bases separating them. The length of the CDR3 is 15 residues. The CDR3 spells CASSGPGGPQETQYF. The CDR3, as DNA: TGCGCCAGCAGTGGCCCGGGGGGCCCTCAAGAGACCCAGTACTTC.

The CDR3 DNA reads TGTGCCAGCAGCCTTTTAGGGCGGGCCGGGGAGCTGTTTTTT. Translated, it gives CASSLLGRAGELFF. The V gene is TRBV27, the J gene TRBJ2-2, with D perhaps matching TRBD2 (5 bases). CDR1 is MNHEY and CDR2 is SMNVEV in the germline V gene (reference sequence). Trimming left V 6 bases short and J 6 bases short, with 14 bases between. The CDR3 is made up of 14 amino acids.

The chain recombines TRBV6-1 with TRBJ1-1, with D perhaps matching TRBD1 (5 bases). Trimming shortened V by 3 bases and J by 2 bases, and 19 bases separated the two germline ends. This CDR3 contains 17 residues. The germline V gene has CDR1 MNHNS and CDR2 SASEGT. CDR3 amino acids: CASSDPQSQGFNTEAFF. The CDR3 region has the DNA TGTGCCAGCAGTGATCCCCAAAGTCAGGGCTTCAACACTGAAGCTTTCTTT.

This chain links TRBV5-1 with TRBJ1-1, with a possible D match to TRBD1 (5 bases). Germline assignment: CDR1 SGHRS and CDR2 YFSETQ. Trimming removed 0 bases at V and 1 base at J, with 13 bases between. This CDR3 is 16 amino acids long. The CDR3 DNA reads TGCGCCAGCAGCTTGGACTGGGCCACAGGGAACACTGAAGCTTTCTTT. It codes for CASSLDWATGNTEAFF. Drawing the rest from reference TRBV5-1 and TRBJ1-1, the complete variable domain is KAGVTQTPRYLIKTRGQQVTLSCSPISGHRSVSWYQQTPGQGLQFLFEYFSETQRNKGNFPGRFSGRQFSNSRSEMNVSTLELGDSALYLCASSLDWATGNTEAFFGQGTRLTVV.

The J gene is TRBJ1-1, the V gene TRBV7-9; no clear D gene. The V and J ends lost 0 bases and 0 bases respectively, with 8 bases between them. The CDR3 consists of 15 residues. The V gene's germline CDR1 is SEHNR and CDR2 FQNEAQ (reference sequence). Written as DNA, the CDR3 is TGTGCCAGCAGCTTAGCCCAGATCATGAACACTGAAGCTTTCTTT. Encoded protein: CASSLAQIMNTEAFF.

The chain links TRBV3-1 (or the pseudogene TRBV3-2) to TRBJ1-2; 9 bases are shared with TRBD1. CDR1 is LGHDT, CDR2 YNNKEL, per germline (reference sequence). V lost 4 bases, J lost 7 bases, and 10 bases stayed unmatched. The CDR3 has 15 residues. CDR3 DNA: TGTGCCAGCAGCCCCTCGGACAGGGGAGGTCGTGGCTACACCTTC. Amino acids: CASSPSDRGGRGYTF.

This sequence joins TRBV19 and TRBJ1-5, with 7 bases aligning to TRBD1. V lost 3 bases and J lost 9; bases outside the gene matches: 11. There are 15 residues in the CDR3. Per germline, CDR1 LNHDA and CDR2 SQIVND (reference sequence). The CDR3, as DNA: TGTGCCAGTAGTATTGGAGGGGGCACCGGACGGCCCCAGCATTTT. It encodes CASSIGGGTGRPQHF.

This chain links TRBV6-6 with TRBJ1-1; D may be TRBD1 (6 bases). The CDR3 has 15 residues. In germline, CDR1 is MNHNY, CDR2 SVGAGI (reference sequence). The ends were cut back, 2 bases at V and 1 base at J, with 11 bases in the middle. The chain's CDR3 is CASSYPGQSNTEAFF. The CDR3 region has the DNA TGTGCCAGCAGTTACCCAGGACAGTCGAACACTGAAGCTTTCTTT.

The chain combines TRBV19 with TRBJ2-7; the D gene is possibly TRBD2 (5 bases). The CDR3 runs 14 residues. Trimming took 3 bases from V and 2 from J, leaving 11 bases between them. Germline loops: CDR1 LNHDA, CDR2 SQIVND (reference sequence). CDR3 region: CASSIAREAYEQYF. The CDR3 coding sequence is TGTGCCAGTAGTATCGCCCGGGAAGCCTACGAGCAGTACTTC.

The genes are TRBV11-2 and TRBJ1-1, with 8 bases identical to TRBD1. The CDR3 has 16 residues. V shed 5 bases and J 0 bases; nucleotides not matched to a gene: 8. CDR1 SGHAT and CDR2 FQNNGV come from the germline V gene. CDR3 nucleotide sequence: TGTGCCAGCAGCGCCTACAGGGGGAACATGAACACTGAAGCTTTCTTT. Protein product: CASSAYRGNMNTEAFF.

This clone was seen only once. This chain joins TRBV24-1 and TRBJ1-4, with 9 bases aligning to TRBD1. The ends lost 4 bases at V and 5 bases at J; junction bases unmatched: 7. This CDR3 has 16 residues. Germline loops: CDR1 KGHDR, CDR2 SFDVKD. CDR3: CATSDNGTGLNEKLFF. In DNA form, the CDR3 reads TGTGCCACCAGTGACAATGGGACAGGGTTGAATGAAAAACTGTTTTTT.